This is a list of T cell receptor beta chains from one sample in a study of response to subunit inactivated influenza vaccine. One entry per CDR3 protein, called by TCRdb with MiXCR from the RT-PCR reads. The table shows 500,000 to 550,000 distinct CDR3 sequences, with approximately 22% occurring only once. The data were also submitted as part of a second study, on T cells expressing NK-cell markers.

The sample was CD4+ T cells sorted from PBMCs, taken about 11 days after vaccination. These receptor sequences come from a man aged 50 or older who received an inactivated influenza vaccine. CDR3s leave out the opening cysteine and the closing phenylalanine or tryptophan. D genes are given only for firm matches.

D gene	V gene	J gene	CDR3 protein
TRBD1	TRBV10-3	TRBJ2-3	AISQTGGSTDTQY
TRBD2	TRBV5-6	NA	ATYRLAGDRDQF
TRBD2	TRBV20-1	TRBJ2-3	SARDRLAGASTDTQY
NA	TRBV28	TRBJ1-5	ASSSGTGNQPQH
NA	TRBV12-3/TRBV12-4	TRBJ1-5	ASSSIGNQPQH
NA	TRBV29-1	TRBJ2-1	SVEGQSAYNEQF
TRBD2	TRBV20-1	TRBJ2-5	SASSGGRETQY
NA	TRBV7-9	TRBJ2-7	ASNLGTALVEQY
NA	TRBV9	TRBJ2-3	ASSASGLGTDTQY
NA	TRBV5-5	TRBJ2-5	ASSPPTRETQY
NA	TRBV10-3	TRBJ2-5	AISEPSRDGQGQY
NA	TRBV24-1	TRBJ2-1	ATSDFDEQF
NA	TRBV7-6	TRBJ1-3	ASSPGHGKLRAGNTIY
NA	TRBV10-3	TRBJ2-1	AINPNRGDNEQF
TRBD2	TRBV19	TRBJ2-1	ASSPQRTSGNSGNEQF
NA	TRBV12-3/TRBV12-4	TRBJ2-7	ASSLSYRTPEQY
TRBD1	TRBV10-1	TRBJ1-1	ASSTGVNTEAF
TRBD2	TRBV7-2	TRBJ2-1	ASSSIAGDTYNEQF
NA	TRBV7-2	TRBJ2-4	ASSPVKGGNIQY
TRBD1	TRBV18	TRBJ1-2	ASSPIDRVDYGYT
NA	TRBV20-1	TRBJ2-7	SAETGGRSYEQY
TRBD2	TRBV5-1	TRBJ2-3	ASTLAGGSTDTQY
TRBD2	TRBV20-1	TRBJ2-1	SACSGSEAYNEQF
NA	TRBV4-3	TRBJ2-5	ASSQWAGLETQY
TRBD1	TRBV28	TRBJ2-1	ASSSTGDSYNEQF
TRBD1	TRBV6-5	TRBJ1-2	ASSYSRTGGGGYGYT
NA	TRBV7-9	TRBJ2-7	ASSNRESYEQY
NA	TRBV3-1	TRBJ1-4	ASRPSGTTNEKLF
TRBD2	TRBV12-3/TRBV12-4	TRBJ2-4	ASSPRTSGGNIQY
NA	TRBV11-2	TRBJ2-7	ASSLGTGREQY
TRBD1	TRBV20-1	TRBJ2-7	SAYTPDRVYEQY
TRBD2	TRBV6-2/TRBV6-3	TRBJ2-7	ASSPRRGDSTSYEQY
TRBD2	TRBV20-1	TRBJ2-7	SARQSSGSYEQY
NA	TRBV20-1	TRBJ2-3	SANRGSGDNTDTQY
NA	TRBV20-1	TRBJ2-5	SAMIRQESQY
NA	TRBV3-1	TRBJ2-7	ASSPQGVSSYEQY
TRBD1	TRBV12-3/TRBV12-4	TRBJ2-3	ASSLRGRGPSDTQY
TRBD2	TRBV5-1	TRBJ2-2	ASAGTTKAGELF
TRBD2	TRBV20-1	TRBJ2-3	SAPMSGSRTDTQY
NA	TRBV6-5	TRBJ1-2	ASSYGSGANYGYT
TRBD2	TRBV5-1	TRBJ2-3	ASSSYNSGGAADTQY
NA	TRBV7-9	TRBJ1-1	ASSLLGRVVSEAF
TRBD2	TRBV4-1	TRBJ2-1	ASSQGGAGGRLNEQF
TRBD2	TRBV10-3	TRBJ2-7	AISEPSGRAFYEQY
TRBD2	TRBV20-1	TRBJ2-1	CARAPPSGRTHNEQF
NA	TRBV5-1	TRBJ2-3	ASSLAGAGLADTQY
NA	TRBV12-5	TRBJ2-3	ASADGSVSTDTQY
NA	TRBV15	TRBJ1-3	ATSRGGGPSSGNTIY
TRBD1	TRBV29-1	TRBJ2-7	SVSRDRAYEQY
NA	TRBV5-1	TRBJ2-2	ASSLTTGRNTGELF
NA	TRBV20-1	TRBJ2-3	SARSPRDTQY
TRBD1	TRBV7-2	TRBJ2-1	ASSEDRGSYNEQF
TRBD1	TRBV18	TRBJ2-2	ASSPQTGYTGELF
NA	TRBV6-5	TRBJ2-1	ASSYVRGSDEQF
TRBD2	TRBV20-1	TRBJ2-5	SARGSRLAARETQY